The subject of this entry is one T cell receptor (beta chain). The antigen is unknown. A much larger clone differs by one base, so this may be a read error. This record comes from a study of tumor-infiltrating lymphocytes in primary liver carcinoma. Study background: Surgeons treated the primary liver carcinoma of the patients by surgical resection. The yield of productive TCRbeta reads per sample was roughly 3.65 to 8 million and was similar across tissue types. Overall study results and limits: Pairs comparing tumor with adjacent tissue or blood overlapped less than pairs drawn from tumor regions.

Germline DNA was extracted alongside blood RNA, which was obtained from unsorted whole blood. Every patient had chronic HBV infection and was treatment-naive. Germline assignment: CDR1 SGHRS and CDR2 YFSETQ. The CDR3 length is 14 residues. A primer in the constant region served to generate TCR beta cDNA from roughly 520 ng of total RNA. Three nested multiplex PCR rounds of slightly modified ARM-PCR generated TCR beta libraries. The study ran its first two PCR rounds for roughly 10 cycles each, using TRBV1-TRBV30 forward primers and a C-beta reverse primer. TCRdb called the multiplex PCR reads again in MiXCR, with one record for every CDR3 protein. This repertoire shows roughly 330,000 distinct CDR3 sequences, roughly two thirds found once; its top ten account for about 6.1%.

Sequenced input: peripheral blood. The chain uses TRBV5-1 and TRBJ2-3; possibly TRBD1 or TRBD2 for D (6 bases each). The sequence was obtained from a man aged 40-50 years with primary liver carcinoma and hepatitis B virus infection. The CDR3 nucleotides are TGCGCCAGCAGCCCCGCCGGGGGCGCAGAAACGCAGTATTTT. Amino acids: CASSPAGGAETQYF.